These T cell receptor beta chains were read from a single sample in a study of graft-versus-host responses after intestinal transplantation. The antigens for these receptors are not known. Here immunoSEQ multiplex PCR was the method, and the copy in TCRdb shows in-frame clones only, minus some. The sample lists fewer than 95,000 clones, about 94% occurring once. The sequences come from unstimulated CD4+ T cells sorted from spleen or lymph node cells, collected before transplant. These receptors all stem from a human donor who was the organ donor for an intestinal transplant. Each CDR3 is given with its conserved first and last residue. The order of the fields is CDR3 DNA, CDR3 protein, D gene, J gene, CDR3 length, V gene, clone size. The D gene is left open where the match is weak. Size is omitted from some rows. Given values are once, few, many or a class for expanded clones.

DNA: TGCGCCAGCAGCTTGGCCGGGCCGTCCTCTGGGGCCAACGTCCTGACTTTC
CDR3: CASSLAGPSSGANVLTF
D: -
J: TRBJ2-6
length: 17
V: TRBV5-1
size: -

DNA: TGCGCCAGCAGCTTAGAGGGTCTGTCCTCATATCAGCCCCAGCATTTT
CDR3: CASSLEGLSSYQPQHF
D: -
J: TRBJ1-5
length: 16
V: TRBV5-1
size: -

DNA: TGTGCCAGCAGCGTAGGGGTTAATGGCCAAGAGACCCAGTACTTC
CDR3: CASSVGVNGQETQYF
D: -
J: TRBJ2-5
length: 15
V: TRBV9
size: once

DNA: TGTGCCAGCGGAAGCTGGGGCTACACCTTC
CDR3: CASGSWGYTF
D: -
J: TRBJ1-2
length: 10
V: TRBV6-1
size: once

DNA: TGTGCCAGCAGCGGTGGACAAGGCTACGAGCAGTACTTC
CDR3: CASSGGQGYEQYF
D: -
J: TRBJ2-7
length: 13
V: TRBV7-3
size: -

DNA: TGCGCCAGCAGCTTGGTGACAGGGAATGAAAAACTGTTTTTT
CDR3: CASSLVTGNEKLFF
D: TRBD1
J: TRBJ1-4
length: 14
V: TRBV5-1
size: -

DNA: TGTGCCATCACCGGGACTAGCGGGAGCTCCTACAATGAGCAGTTCTTC
CDR3: CAITGTSGSSYNEQFF
D: TRBD2
J: TRBJ2-1
length: 16
V: TRBV10-3
size: -

DNA: TGTGCCAGCAGCAGGGAGACAGATGAAGCTTTCTTT
CDR3: CASSRETDEAFF
D: -
J: TRBJ1-1
length: 12
V: TRBV6-1
size: -

DNA: TGTGCCACCAGCAGAGTGCAGGGGGCTACCTACGAGCAGTACTTC
CDR3: CATSRVQGATYEQYF
D: TRBD1
J: TRBJ2-7
length: 15
V: TRBV15
size: -

DNA: TGTGCCAGCAGCCAATTTACCGGGACAGTGTCCTACGAGCAGTACTTC
CDR3: CASSQFTGTVSYEQYF
D: TRBD1
J: TRBJ2-7
length: 16
V: TRBV14
size: -

DNA: TGTGCCAGCAGTCAGACCTACACCGGGGAGCTGTTTTTT
CDR3: CASSQTYTGELFF
D: -
J: TRBJ2-2
length: 13
V: TRBV5-4
size: -

DNA: TGTGCCAGCAGTAGAGAATATGGCTACACCTTC
CDR3: CASSREYGYTF
D: -
J: TRBJ1-2
length: 11
V: TRBV28
size: once

DNA: TGTGCCAGCAGTTTTCCCGGCTCCAGGGAGTCCAGATCCTACGAGCAGTACTTC
CDR3: CASSFPGSRESRSYEQYF
D: -
J: TRBJ2-7
length: 18
V: TRBV28
size: -

DNA: TGTGCCACTAGCCCCCCCCGGGACCACGGGGAGACCCAGTACTTC
CDR3: CATSPPRDHGETQYF
D: -
J: TRBJ2-5
length: 15
V: TRBV19
size: -

DNA: TGTGCCAGCAGCTGGGCCCGGGGGGGGGACTACAATGAGCAGTTCTTC
CDR3: CASSWARGGDYNEQFF
D: TRBD2
J: TRBJ2-1
length: 16
V: TRBV5-4
size: -

DNA: TGTGCCAGCAGCTTAGCTCATGACAGCTTCAAAAACATTCAGTACTTC
CDR3: CASSLAHDSFKNIQYF
D: -
J: TRBJ2-4
length: 16
V: TRBV7-2
size: -

DNA: TGTGCCAGCACCCTTAAGACAGGGGGGTATGGCTACACCTTC
CDR3: CASTLKTGGYGYTF
D: TRBD1
J: TRBJ1-2
length: 14
V: TRBV5-4
size: -

DNA: TGTGCCAGCCGCCGGGGACAGGACACCGGGGAGCTGTTTTTT
CDR3: CASRRGQDTGELFF
D: TRBD1
J: TRBJ2-2
length: 14
V: TRBV6-5
size: once

DNA: TGTGCCAGTAGTTCCAGACCCGGCGCAAGCTACAATGAGCAGTTCTTC
CDR3: CASSSRPGASYNEQFF
D: -
J: TRBJ2-1
length: 16
V: TRBV19
size: -

DNA: TGTGCCAGCACCCAGCCCCGGGCAGGGGGCTCCTACGAGCAGTACTTC
CDR3: CASTQPRAGGSYEQYF
D: TRBD1
J: TRBJ2-7
length: 16
V: TRBV28
size: -

DNA: TGTGCCAGCAGCTTAGTTTATCGAGGGGACGAGCAGTACTTC
CDR3: CASSLVYRGDEQYF
D: -
J: TRBJ2-7
length: 14
V: TRBV7-2
size: -

DNA: TGCGCCAGCAGCTATGCATCGGGGGAAGAGACCCAGTACTTC
CDR3: CASSYASGEETQYF
D: -
J: TRBJ2-5
length: 14
V: TRBV5-1
size: -